These T cell receptor beta chains were read from a single sample in a study of T cells in Graves' hyperthyroidism and ophthalmopathy. TCRdb independently ran MiXCR on the multiplex PCR reads; one entry per CDR3 protein. The repertoire holds 500,000 to 750,000 distinct CDR3 sequences, with about a sixth as singletons. Source material: blood. Every receptor here comes from a woman younger than 45 with Graves' hyperthyroidism. CDR3s include the opening cysteine and the closing phenylalanine or tryptophan. D genes are given only for firm matches. A clone size is listed for some rows: how often the clone was seen (once, few, many), or a class if it is expanded.

-,TRBJ1-2,TRBV20-1,few,CSAATDGFYGYTF,TGCAGTGCTGCCACGGACGGCTTCTATGGCTACACCTTC
-,TRBJ2-5,TRBV29-1,-,CSVAGLQEAQYF,TGCAGCGTTGCAGGGTTACAAGAGGCCCAGTACTTC
TRBD2,TRBJ2-7,TRBV12-3/TRBV12-4,-,CASSKTSGFLEQYF,TGTGCCAGCAGTAAGACTAGCGGGTTCTTAGAGCAGTACTTC
-,TRBJ2-5,TRBV28,many,CASSPPTALQETQYF,TGTGCCAGCAGTCCCCCGACAGCCTTACAAGAGACCCAGTACTTC
TRBD1,TRBJ1-1,TRBV27,many,CASSVRGGGNTEAFF,TGTGCCAGCAGTGTCAGGGGGGGGGGGAACACTGAAGCTTTCTTT
-,TRBJ1-2,TRBV28,-,CASSIGTNYGYTF,TGTGCCAGCAGCATCGGCACTAACTATGGCTACACCTTC
-,TRBJ2-7,TRBV7-8,-,CASSGRTGVGYEQYF,TGTGCCAGCAGCGGGAGGACAGGCGTCGGCTACGAGCAGTACTTC
-,TRBJ1-1,TRBV18,-,CASSPSGQINTEAFF,TGTGCCAGCTCACCTTCAGGACAGATTAACACTGAAGCTTTCTTT
-,TRBJ1-2,TRBV7-2,once,CASSPNFGGDASGYTF,TGTGCCAGCAGCCCCAACTTCGGGGGAGATGCCTCTGGCTACACCTTC
-,TRBJ1-5,TRBV20-1,few,CSARDSTAQPQHF,TGCAGTGCTAGAGACTCAACCGCTCAGCCCCAGCATTTT
TRBD1,TRBJ2-1,TRBV10-3,-,CAISGQGAQREQFF,TGTGCCATCAGTGGACAGGGGGCCCAGAGGGAGCAGTTCTTC
TRBD2,TRBJ2-4,TRBV30,many,CAWSSGTSVGDIQYF,TGTGCCTGGAGTAGTGGGACTAGCGTGGGGGACATTCAGTACTTC
-,TRBJ2-7,TRBV11-2,many,CASSLAPAFGAYEQYF,TGTGCCAGCAGCTTAGCCCCTGCCTTTGGTGCCTACGAGCAGTACTTC
-,TRBJ2-1,TRBV2,many,CASSEATVRNEQFF,TGTGCCAGCAGTGAAGCTACGGTCCGCAATGAGCAGTTCTTC
-,TRBJ2-5,TRBV18,many,CASSPAEETQYF,TGTGCCAGCTCACCGGCAGAAGAGACCCAGTACTTC
TRBD2,TRBJ2-1,TRBV5-1,-,CASSLAGLAGGRSYNEQFF,TGCGCCAGCAGCTTGGCCGGGCTAGCGGGGGGACGCTCCTACAATGAGCAGTTCTTC
-,TRBJ1-5,TRBV2,many,CASSVTGSNQPQHF,TGTGCCAGCAGTGTCACAGGGAGCAATCAGCCCCAGCATTTT
TRBD2,TRBJ2-1,TRBV24-1,few,CATSDTGTSGSDEQFF,TGTGCCACCAGTGATACCGGGACTAGCGGGAGTGATGAGCAGTTCTTC
-,TRBJ1-1,TRBV12-3/TRBV12-4,many,CASSLSPSWGTEAFF,TGTGCCAGCAGTTTAAGCCCTTCCTGGGGCACTGAAGCTTTCTTT
-,TRBJ2-7,TRBV28,few,CASSFYSGSATYEQYF,TGTGCCAGCAGTTTTTACTCGGGTAGCGCTACCTACGAGCAGTACTTC
-,TRBJ2-6,TRBV6-1,few,CASRPQGARSGANVLTF,TGTGCCAGCAGGCCACAGGGTGCCCGCTCTGGGGCCAACGTCCTGACTTTC
-,TRBJ2-7,TRBV28,many,CASTETVGSEQYF,TGTGCCAGCACCGAAACGGTCGGGTCCGAGCAGTACTTC
TRBD1,TRBJ2-1,TRBV5-4,-,CASTETGPAVYNEQFF,TGTGCCAGCACCGAGACAGGGCCCGCCGTCTACAATGAGCAGTTCTTC
-,TRBJ1-5,TRBV18,many,CASSPQGPGNQPQHF,TGTGCCAGCTCACCACAGGGGCCGGGCAATCAGCCCCAGCATTTT
-,TRBJ2-6,TRBV15,-,CATVESGANVLTF,TGTGCCACCGTGGAGTCGGGGGCCAACGTCCTGACTTTC
TRBD1,TRBJ2-2,TRBV19,-,CASSIRTGGAVGELFF,TGTGCCAGTAGTATCAGGACAGGGGGCGCCGTCGGGGAGCTGTTTTTT
-,TRBJ2-2,TRBV11-3,-,CASSSGLVGELFF,TGTGCCAGCAGCTCAGGGTTGGTCGGGGAGCTGTTTTTT
-,TRBJ1-1,TRBV7-9,many,CASSPWENTEAFF,TGTGCCAGCAGCCCCTGGGAGAACACTGAAGCTTTCTTT
TRBD1,TRBJ2-3,TRBV20-1,-,CSDLGQGGDTQYF,TGCAGTGACCTCGGACAGGGCGGCGATACGCAGTATTTT
TRBD1,TRBJ2-7,TRBV13,many,CASSSPDRAYEQYF,TGTGCCAGCAGCTCCCCGGACAGGGCCTACGAGCAGTACTTC
-,TRBJ1-1,TRBV29-1,-,CSVEGQSTEAFF,TGCAGCGTTGAAGGACAGAGCACTGAAGCTTTCTTT
TRBD2,TRBJ2-1,TRBV9,-,CASSVMAGESSYNEQFF,TGTGCCAGCAGCGTAATGGCGGGAGAAAGCTCCTACAATGAGCAGTTCTTC
TRBD1,TRBJ2-3,TRBV15,many,CATGQSTDTQYF,TGTGCCACGGGACAGAGCACAGATACGCAGTATTTT
-,TRBJ2-3,TRBV20-1,many,CGKARLDTDTQYF,TGCGGGAAAGCGAGACTTGACACAGATACGCAGTATTTT
TRBD1,TRBJ1-3,TRBV28,few,CASSPGGGTSGNTIYF,TGTGCCAGCAGTCCCGGAGGGGGCACATCTGGAAACACCATATATTTT
-,TRBJ1-5,TRBV11-3,few,CASSPFSRQPQHF,TGTGCCAGCAGCCCCTTTAGTCGTCAGCCCCAGCATTTT
TRBD1,TRBJ1-1,TRBV28,few,CASRRTGRTNTEAFF,TGTGCCAGCAGGAGGACAGGGCGAACGAACACTGAAGCTTTCTTT
-,TRBJ2-2,TRBV11-3,many,CASSHPPGSESNTGELFF,TGTGCCAGCAGCCACCCTCCGGGTAGCGAATCGAACACCGGGGAGCTGTTTTTT
-,TRBJ1-3,TRBV10-2,-,CATTPAGADTIYF,TGCGCCACCACTCCGGCAGGGGCGGACACCATATATTTT
TRBD1,TRBJ1-5,TRBV6-5,many,CASSYSGTGGQPQHF,TGTGCCAGCAGTTACTCGGGGACAGGGGGACAGCCCCAGCATTTT
-,TRBJ1-4,TRBV29-1,few,CSVEGSGEKLFF,TGCAGCGTTGAAGGCAGCGGGGAAAAACTGTTTTTT
TRBD2,TRBJ2-1,TRBV7-9,many,CASSPARLAGVNEQFF,TGTGCCAGCAGCCCAGCGCGACTAGCGGGGGTCAATGAGCAGTTCTTC
TRBD2,TRBJ2-7,TRBV6-1,-,CASNVAGESYEQYF,TGTGCCAGCAATGTAGCGGGAGAAAGCTACGAGCAGTACTTC
TRBD1,TRBJ2-1,TRBV7-9,many,CASSPAGTDYNEQFF,TGTGCCAGCAGCCCCGCCGGGACAGACTACAATGAGCAGTTCTTC
-,TRBJ2-1,TRBV20-1,-,CSARVLSVGQFF,TGCAGTGCTAGAGTACTATCGGTTGGGCAGTTCTTC
-,TRBJ2-7,TRBV28,many,CASSAQGYEQYF,TGTGCCAGCAGTGCACAGGGCTACGAGCAGTACTTC
-,TRBJ2-1,TRBV5-1,few,CASSLRVASEGEQFF,TGCGCCAGCAGCTTGCGAGTGGCTAGTGAAGGTGAGCAGTTCTTC
TRBD2,TRBJ2-3,TRBV28,many,CASSLETSAPDTQYF,TGTGCCAGCAGTTTAGAGACTAGCGCACCAGATACGCAGTATTTT
TRBD2,TRBJ2-3,TRBV7-3,many,CASSLLAGGLSTDTQYF,TGTGCCAGCAGCTTACTAGCGGGAGGCCTTAGCACAGATACGCAGTATTTT
TRBD2,TRBJ2-1,TRBV11-3,many,CASSLDRTSVEQFF,TGTGCCAGCAGCTTAGATCGGACTAGCGTTGAGCAGTTCTTC
-,TRBJ1-2,TRBV5-4,many,CASSTPSGENYGYTF,TGTGCCAGCAGCACCCCGAGTGGGGAGAACTATGGCTACACCTTC
TRBD2,TRBJ2-1,TRBV12-3/TRBV12-4,many,CASSLALLAGERRSYNEQFF,TGTGCCAGCAGTTTAGCGCTACTAGCGGGTGAACGGCGCTCCTACAATGAGCAGTTCTTC
TRBD1,TRBJ1-1,TRBV7-8,many,CASSLDRGDTEAFF,TGTGCCAGCAGCTTAGACAGGGGGGACACTGAAGCTTTCTTT
-,TRBJ1-1,TRBV20-1,few,CSARERTGGLNTEAFF,TGCAGTGCTAGAGAGAGAACAGGCGGACTGAACACTGAAGCTTTCTTT
-,TRBJ1-1,TRBV7-3,few,CASSYTPGTEAFF,TGTGCCAGCAGCTACACTCCCGGAACTGAAGCTTTCTTT